This T cell receptor (beta chain) was sequenced in a study of shared clonotypes between healthy human individuals. V was trimmed by 4 bases and J by 5 bases, leaving 3 bases between them. The CDR3 extends over 11 amino acids. Germline V gives CDR1 SGHAT, CDR2 FQNNGV. CD8 cells regarded as naive lacked CD45RO, were positively chosen for CCR7, and omitted terminally differentiated effector memory CD45RA+ cells. Donors were healthy HIV-negative adults without recently reported acute infections or vaccinations. About this clone: The target antigen is unknown. The same CDR3 also results from other DNA sequences found in this sample.

Whole-study results and caveats: In the sorted subsets, rarefaction showed sequencing was incomplete despite large depth.

Assay: immunoSEQ multiplex PCR; the TCRdb copy retains only in-frame clones and omits some. Of hundreds of thousands of clones listed, roughly 94% are singletons. The sequence came from a man younger than 40 in good health. The chain carries TRBV11-2 and TRBJ2-1; D gene unclear. The sequenced sample was naive CD8+ T cells sorted from blood. The CDR3 DNA is TGTGCCAGCAGCTCTAACAATGAGCAGTTCTTC. Translating it yields CASSSNNEQFF. Full variable domain (missing parts from reference TRBV11-2 and TRBJ2-1): EAGVAQSPRYKIIEKRQSVAFWCNPISGHATLYWYQQILGQGPKLLIQFQNNGVVDDSQLPKDRFSAERLKGVDSTLKIQPAKLEDSAVYLCASSSNNEQFFGPGTRLTVL.